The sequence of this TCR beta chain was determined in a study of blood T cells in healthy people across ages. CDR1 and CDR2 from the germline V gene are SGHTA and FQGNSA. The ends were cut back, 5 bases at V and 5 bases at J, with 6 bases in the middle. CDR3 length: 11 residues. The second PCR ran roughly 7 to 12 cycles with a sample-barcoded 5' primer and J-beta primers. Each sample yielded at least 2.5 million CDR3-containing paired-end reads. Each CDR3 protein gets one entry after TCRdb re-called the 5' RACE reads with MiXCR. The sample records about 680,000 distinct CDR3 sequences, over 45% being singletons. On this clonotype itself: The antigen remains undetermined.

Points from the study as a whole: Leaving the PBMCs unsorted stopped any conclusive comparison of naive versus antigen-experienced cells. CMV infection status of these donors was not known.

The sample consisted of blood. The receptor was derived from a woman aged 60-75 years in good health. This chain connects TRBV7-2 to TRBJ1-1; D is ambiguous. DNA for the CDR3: TGTGCCAGCAGCCTGACAACTGAAGCTTTCTTT. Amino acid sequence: CASSLTTEAFF.